The following is a T cell receptor beta chain sequence with its context. Its antigen is still unknown. The data were obtained in a study of T cell repertoires in cytomegalovirus infection. In the study overall: Shared public TCR beta signatures pointed to both CMV infection and a matching HLA type.

TCRdb re-derived calls from the reads in MiXCR, one entry per CDR3 protein. The sample has fewer than 950,000 distinct CDR3 sequences, around a third seen once. This CDR3 region has 14 residues. In germline, CDR1 is SGHVS, CDR2 FQNEAQ. Trimming removed 1 base from V and 5 bases from J, with 11 bases in between. The material sequenced was cultured CD8+ T cells from PBMCs, taken from culture after CMV antigen stimulation. V usage is TRBV7-8 and J usage is TRBJ2-5, with D possibly TRBD1 on 6 matching bases. This sequence was found in a human donor in good health (CMV status not recorded). Some clones in this sample may be carry-over from other donors' samples. CDR3 nucleotide sequence: TGTGCCAGCAGCTTAGAGGCAGGGGATGAGACCCAGTACTTC. Translation: CASSLEAGDETQYF.